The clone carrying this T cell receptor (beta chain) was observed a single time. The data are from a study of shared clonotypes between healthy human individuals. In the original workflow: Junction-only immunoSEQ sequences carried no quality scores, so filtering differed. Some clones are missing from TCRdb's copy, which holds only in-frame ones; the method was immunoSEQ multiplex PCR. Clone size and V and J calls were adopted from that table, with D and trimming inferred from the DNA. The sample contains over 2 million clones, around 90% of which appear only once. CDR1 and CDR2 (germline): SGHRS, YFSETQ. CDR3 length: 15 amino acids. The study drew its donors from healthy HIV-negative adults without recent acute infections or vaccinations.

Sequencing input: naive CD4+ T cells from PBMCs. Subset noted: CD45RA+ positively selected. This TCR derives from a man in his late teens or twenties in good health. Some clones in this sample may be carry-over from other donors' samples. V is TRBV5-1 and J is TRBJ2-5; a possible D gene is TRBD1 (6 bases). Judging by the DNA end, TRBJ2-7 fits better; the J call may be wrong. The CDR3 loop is CASSLAGAFRYEQYF. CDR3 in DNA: TGCGCCAGCAGCTTGGCAGGGGCATTCCGTTACGAGCAGTACTTC.